Detailed here is one T cell receptor (beta chain). Its antigen is still unknown. The input lacks base qualities; no much larger clone sits a single base away. The sample comes from a study of T cells after yellow fever vaccination (dated by TCRdb to the late 2010s). For the wider study: The SMART-Seq v4 Ultra Low Input RNA kit was used to prepare libraries from fractions with low cell numbers. To follow T-cell clones before and after primary and booster YFV17D yellow fever vaccination, bulk TCR alpha and beta repertoires were sequenced over time. Blood was drawn at multiple timepoints before and after primary and secondary immunization, with bulk PBMC replicates and cell subsets isolated. The cohort comprised two healthy male donors, one aged 18 to 30 and one aged 30 to 40 years. What the research found in general, with its limitations: A small share of clonotypes occurred in both CD4 and CD8 compartments, likely arising from convergent recombination. After the booster, most clones that had expanded after primary vaccination were detected again (around 96% of CD4 and over 75% of CD8), suggesting broad maintenance of memory. Computational filtering was required because FACS-sorted repertoires could contain abundant contaminating clonotypes from the bulk population. The study included only a couple of donors, which limits how far the findings can be generalized. The secondary T-cell response was found to be weaker but faster than the primary response, with a peak reached on day 5 rather than on day 15.

The CDR3, from cysteine to phenylalanine, totals 14 residues. Only the CDR3 DNA stays, 42 bases, in frame from base 1. Trimming costs V 6 bases and J 1 base, and their ends lie 12 bases apart. The treatment or condition label corresponds to: live attenuated yellow fever vaccine strain. A standard Ficoll-Paque protocol was used to isolate PBMCs from peripheral blood. CD4 and CD8 T-cell fractions were isolated with Dynabeads CD4 and CD8 positive selection kits. TriZol was used to extract RNA from bulk PBMCs, CD4 and CD8 fractions, and dextramer-positive and dextramer-negative fractions. TCRdb names Illumina NovaSeq 6000 as the instrument used. Synthesis of TCR cDNA relied on 5'RACE template switching, a step that introduced a universal primer site along with unique molecular identifiers. Priming of cDNA synthesis was performed from both the TCR alpha and TCR beta constant segments. Two PCR steps were used to amplify libraries, with sample barcodes and sequencing adapters being added in the second step. Libraries were sequenced on Illumina HiSeq 2500 (2x100 bp) or NovaSeq (2x150 bp). Turning to the authors' computational methods: Demultiplexing of reads and collapsing into UMI consensus sequences were performed with MIGEC, and V(D)J alignment was carried out with MiXCR. Vaccine-responding clonotypes were identified with edgeR using replicate PBMC samples, with FDR below 0.01 and a log2 fold change above 5 up to day 15 being required. Bulk clonotypes were assigned CD4 or CD8 identity according to which sequenced CD4 or CD8 repertoire held them at higher abundance. The public reads were reprocessed in TCRdb via fastp at Q25 and MiXCR, keeping in-frame beta chains. Each entry merges the rows of one CDR3 protein and shows their most common DNA and genes. The V and J calls were determined by TCRdb, not by the authors. Here the sample has 300,000 to 400,000 distinct CDR3 sequences; 9.5% to 15% occur a single time. Together, the top ten hold 2.5% to 4% of the sample.

The sequence was collected from a man aged 18 to 30 who received the YFV17D yellow fever vaccine. The V and J genes are TRBV12-3 or TRBV12-4 and TRBJ1-1, with no D gene named confidently. The input for sequencing was CD4+ T cells sorted from PBMCs, taken 15 days after the yellow fever booster vaccination. The nucleotides are TGTGCCAGCAGCACCGTCCTGGCGAACACTGAAGCTTTCTTT. Its translation reads: CASSTVLANTEAFF.